The source of this TCR beta chain is a study of T cell responses to AZD1222 COVID-19 vaccine. Points on this clone: Its antigen is unknown.

Whole-study results and caveats: Donor demographics were predominantly white British with a female majority; clonal diversity may be underestimated. Repertoire sampling happened only post peak T cell response.

The method was immunoSEQ multiplex PCR; TCRdb's version includes in-frame clones alone and lacks a portion of them. The sample lists about 72,000 clones; nearly 90% were seen once. The source was peripheral blood, collected 28 days after the second AZD1222 dose. This sequence was found in an adult who received the AZD1222 COVID-19 vaccine.

CDR3 in DNA: TGTGCCAGTAGTATAGGCGCCCGAGGAGTTGGGGCGGGCTACACCTTC. Its translation: CASSIGARGVGAGYTF. The chain carries TRBV19 and TRBJ1-2; TRBD1 might be the D (5 bases). From germline, CDR1 is LNHDA and CDR2 SQIVND (reference sequence). This CDR3 is built from 16 residues. With 1 base removed from V and 8 bases from J, the gap between germline ends came to 20 bases.